Listed below are T cell receptor beta chains from one sample, sequenced in a study of response to subunit inactivated influenza vaccine. TCRdb re-analysed the RT-PCR reads in MiXCR, keeping a single row per CDR3 protein. This sample has about 160,000 distinct CDR3 sequences, with 11% found just once. The sample consisted of non-naive T cells sorted from PBMCs, taken roughly 45 days after vaccination. The receptors originated from a man between 50 and 59 years old who received an inactivated influenza vaccine. Each CDR3 is given with its conserved first and last residue. D genes are given only for firm matches. Clone size is given for some rows only: seen once, a few or many times, or a class if the clone is expanded.

.,TRBJ2-2,few,TRBV7-6,13,CASSLVGSGELFF,TGTGCCAGCAGCTTAGTAGGGTCCGGGGAGCTGTTTTTT
TRBD1,TRBJ1-6,.,TRBV7-9,13,CASSRQGNSPLHF,TGTGCCAGCAGCAGACAGGGTAATTCACCCCTCCACTTT
.,TRBJ2-2,many,TRBV7-2,14,CASSPSGNTGELFF,TGTGCCAGCAGCCCCAGCGGGAACACCGGGGAGCTGTTTTTT
TRBD1,TRBJ2-3,few,TRBV27,15,CASKDGQGSLYTQYF,TGTGCCAGCAAAGACGGACAGGGGTCCCTGTATACGCAGTATTTT
.,TRBJ2-3,many,TRBV5-1,11,CASSFGDTQYF,TGCGCCAGCAGCTTTGGCGATACGCAGTATTTT
TRBD2,TRBJ2-1,.,TRBV7-2,13,CASSFGTSNEQFF,TGTGCCAGCAGTTTCGGGACTAGCAATGAGCAGTTCTTC
.,TRBJ1-2,many,TRBV29-1,14,CSVPKGPRGYGYTF,TGCAGCGTCCCCAAGGGCCCCCGGGGCTATGGCTACACCTTC
TRBD1,TRBJ1-1,few,TRBV29-1,12,CSARQGATEAFF,TGCAGCGCAAGGCAGGGGGCCACTGAAGCTTTCTTT
.,TRBJ2-3,.,TRBV27,14,CASAWDRITDTQYF,TGTGCCAGCGCATGGGACCGTATCACAGATACGCAGTATTTT
TRBD1,TRBJ2-5,few,TRBV15,15,CATSRQDRGGETQYF,TGTGCCACCAGCAGACAGGACAGGGGGGGAGAGACCCAGTACTTC
TRBD2,TRBJ2-5,.,TRBV20-1,15,CSAPPRGGTQETQYF,TGCAGTGCTCCCCCACGGGGGGGCACCCAAGAGACCCAGTACTTC
TRBD2,TRBJ2-6,.,TRBV11-1,20,CASSLKAGPRRVPGANVLTF,TGTGCCAGCAGCTTAAAAGCGGGGCCGAGAAGGGTACCTGGGGCCAACGTCCTGACTTTC
.,TRBJ1-1,.,TRBV19,11,CASSRRQEAFF,TGTGCCAGTAGCAGACGACAGGAAGCTTTCTTT
.,TRBJ2-3,once,TRBV20-1,13,CSASRGVADTQYF,TGCAGTGCTAGTCGGGGAGTGGCAGATACGCAGTATTTT
.,TRBJ2-5,.,TRBV20-1,17,CSARGVGDRGSQETQYF,TGCAGTGCTAGAGGGGTGGGAGATCGTGGGAGCCAAGAGACCCAGTACTTC
.,TRBJ1-1,few,TRBV10-3,13,CAINPTPGAEAFF,TGTGCCATCAACCCGACCCCAGGAGCTGAAGCTTTCTTT
.,TRBJ2-3,.,TRBV6-1,17,CASSELLLGPHTDTQYF,TGTGCCAGCAGTGAACTCCTTTTGGGACCTCACACAGATACGCAGTATTTT